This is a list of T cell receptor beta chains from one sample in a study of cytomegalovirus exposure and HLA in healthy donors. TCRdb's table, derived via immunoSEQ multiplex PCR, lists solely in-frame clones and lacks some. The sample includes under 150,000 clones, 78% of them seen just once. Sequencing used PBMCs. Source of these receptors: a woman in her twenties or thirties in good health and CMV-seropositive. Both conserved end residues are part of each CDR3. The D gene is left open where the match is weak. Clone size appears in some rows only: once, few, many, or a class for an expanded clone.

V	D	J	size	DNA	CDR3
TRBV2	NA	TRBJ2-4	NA	TGTGCCAGCAGTGAATTTGGCCCAGCCAAAAACATTCAGTACTTC	CASSEFGPAKNIQYF
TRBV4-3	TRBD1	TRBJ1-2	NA	TGCGCCAGCAGCCAAGATCCCCCCCACACACAGGGGAAACTTAACTATGGCTACACCTTC	CASSQDPPHTQGKLNYGYTF
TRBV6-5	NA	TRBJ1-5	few	TGTGCCAGCAGTTACGGGCCCGGAAATCAGCCCCAGCATTTT	CASSYGPGNQPQHF
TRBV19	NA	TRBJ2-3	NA	TGTGCCAGTAGTTCAAAAGAGGTAGGAGGAAAAGATACGCAGTATTTT	CASSSKEVGGKDTQYF
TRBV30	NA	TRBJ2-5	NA	TGTGCCTGGAGTGTCGGACAGATTCAGACCCAGTACTTC	CAWSVGQIQTQYF
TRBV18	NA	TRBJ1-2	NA	TGTGCCAGCTCACGCAAGGGGGACTATGGCTACACCTTC	CASSRKGDYGYTF
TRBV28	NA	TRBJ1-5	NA	TGTGCCAGCAGTCCGCCGGGGATGCCCCAGCATTTT	CASSPPGMPQHF
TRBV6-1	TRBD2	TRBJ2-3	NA	TGTGCCAGCAGGCCTCCGGGACTAGCGGGAGCGGGGTATTTT	CASRPPGLAGAGYF
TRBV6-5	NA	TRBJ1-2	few	TGTGCCAGCAGTTACTCGTCCGGGAATGGCTACACCTTC	CASSYSSGNGYTF
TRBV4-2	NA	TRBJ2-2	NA	TGTGCCAGCAGCCAAGACCCCTCGAGCCCCGGGGAGCTGTTTTTT	CASSQDPSSPGELFF
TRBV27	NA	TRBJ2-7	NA	TGTGCCAGCAGTACGAGCTCCTACGAGCAGTACTTC	CASSTSSYEQYF
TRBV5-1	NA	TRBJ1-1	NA	TGCGCCAGCAGCTCCTGGGCCGAGACGAACACTGAAGCTTTCTTT	CASSSWAETNTEAFF
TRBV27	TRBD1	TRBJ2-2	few	TGTGCCAGCAGCTCCGGGACAGGGAGGCCCGGGGAGCTGTTTTTT	CASSSGTGRPGELFF
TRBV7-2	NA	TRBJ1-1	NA	TGTGCCAGCAGCTTAGATGCGGGTGGCGCTTTCTTT	CASSLDAGGAFF
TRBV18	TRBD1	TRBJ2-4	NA	TGTGCCAGCTCACCACGCCCAGGACAGGAAAACATTCAGTACTTC	CASSPRPGQENIQYF
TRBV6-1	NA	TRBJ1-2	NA	TGTGCCAGCAGACAAGACAGCAACCCCAACTATGGCTACACCTTC	CASRQDSNPNYGYTF
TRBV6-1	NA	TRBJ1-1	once	TGTGCCAGCAGTTGGGCGGGGGTAGGGACTGAAGCTTTCTTT	CASSWAGVGTEAFF
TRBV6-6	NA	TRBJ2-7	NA	TGTGCCAGCAGGACCTCGGGGGACTCCTACGAGCAGTACTTC	CASRTSGDSYEQYF
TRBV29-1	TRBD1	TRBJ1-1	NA	TGCAGCGTTAATTGGGACAGGTCAAGGTCAGCTTTCTTT	CSVNWDRSRSAFF
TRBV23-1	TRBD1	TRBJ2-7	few	TGCGCCAGCAGTCAAAAGGACAGGCATACCTACGAGCAGTACTTC	CASSQKDRHTYEQYF
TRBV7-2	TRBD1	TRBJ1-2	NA	TGTGCCAGCAGCCCGGACAGGGCCCAGGGTCGGGGCTACACCTTC	CASSPDRAQGRGYTF
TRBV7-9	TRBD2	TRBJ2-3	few	TGTGCCAGCAGCTTAGTACGGACTAGTAGCACAGATACGCAGTATTTT	CASSLVRTSSTDTQYF
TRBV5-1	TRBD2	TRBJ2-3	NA	TGCGCCAGCAGCCCGACTAGCGGGGGTGGCCATACGCAGTATTTT	CASSPTSGGGHTQYF
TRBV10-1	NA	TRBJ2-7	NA	TGCGCCAGCAGTGTCCCCAGCTCCTACGAGCAGTACTTC	CASSVPSSYEQYF
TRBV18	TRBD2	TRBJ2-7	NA	TGTGCCAGCTCACCGGATAGCGGGCTTACCTACGAGCAGTACTTC	CASSPDSGLTYEQYF
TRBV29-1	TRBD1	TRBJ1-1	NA	TGCAGCGCACCGACAGGGGCCCTGAACACTGAAGCTTTCTTT	CSAPTGALNTEAFF
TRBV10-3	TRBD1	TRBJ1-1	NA	TGTGCCATCAGTGAGTCGGGACAGGGAGGCGGAAACACTGAAGCTTTCTTT	CAISESGQGGGNTEAFF
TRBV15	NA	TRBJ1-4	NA	TGTGCCACCAGCCCCCATGAGGAGTCTCGTGAAAAACTGTTTTTT	CATSPHEESREKLFF
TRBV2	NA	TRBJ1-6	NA	TGTGCCAGCAGCCTACAGGGCGCTTATAATTCACCCCTCCACTTT	CASSLQGAYNSPLHF
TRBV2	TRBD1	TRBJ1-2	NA	TGTGCCAGCAGTGAGGACAGGGGTAAATCCTATGGCTACACCTTC	CASSEDRGKSYGYTF
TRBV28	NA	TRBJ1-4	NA	TGTGCCAGCAGAACAGGGAACGAAAAACTGTTTTTT	CASRTGNEKLFF
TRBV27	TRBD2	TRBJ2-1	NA	TGTGCCAGCAGACCAGCGGGGGGCTCCTACAATGAGCAGTTCTTC	CASRPAGGSYNEQFF
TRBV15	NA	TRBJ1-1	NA	TGTGCCACCAGCAGAGACCTCACAGCCGAGGAAGCTTTCTTT	CATSRDLTAEEAFF
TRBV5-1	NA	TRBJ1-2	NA	TGCGCCAGCAGCTCACGGGCAGGGGCGGGCTATGGCTACACCTTC	CASSSRAGAGYGYTF
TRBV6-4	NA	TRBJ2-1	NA	TGTGCCAGCAGCGGGTCCAGATCAAATTTAATCAATGAGCAGTTCTTC	CASSGSRSNLINEQFF
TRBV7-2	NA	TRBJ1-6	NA	TGTGCCAGCAGCATAACGCAGGGTAGTGGGGATTCACCCCTCCACTTT	CASSITQGSGDSPLHF
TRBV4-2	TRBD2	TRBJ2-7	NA	TGTGCCAGCAGCCAAGATCTAGCGGTGACCTCCTACGAGCAGTACTTC	CASSQDLAVTSYEQYF
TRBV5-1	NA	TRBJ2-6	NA	TGCGCCAGCAGCTTGGGGAGAGCCAACGTCCTGACTTTC	CASSLGRANVLTF
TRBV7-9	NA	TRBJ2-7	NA	TGTGCCAGCAGCTCACTGCAGGGATCCTCCTACGAGCAGTACTTC	CASSSLQGSSYEQYF
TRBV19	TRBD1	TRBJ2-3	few	TGTGCCAGTAGACCGGGACAGGGGTTGACAGATACGCAGTATTTT	CASRPGQGLTDTQYF
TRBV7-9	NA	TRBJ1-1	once	TGTTCCAGCAGCTTATACGGGCGAGGGGCTTTCTTT	CSSSLYGRGAFF